This T cell receptor beta chain emerged from a study of cytomegalovirus exposure and HLA in healthy donors. 13 Jbeta primers and 60 Vbeta primers were used for the PCR. Using immunoSEQ multiplex PCR, the repertoire was profiled, and TCRdb retains in-frame clones only, with some absent. This table lists 100,000 to 150,000 clones. This CDR3 has 13 residues. Trimming stripped 3 bases from V and 4 bases from J, with 8 bases between. Germline CDR1 and CDR2: WNHNN and SYGVQD (reference sequence). The chain employs TRBV10-1 and TRBJ2-3; D gene ambiguous. The TCR was taken from a young man in good health and CMV-seronegative. Sequencing was performed on PBMCs. DNA of the CDR3: TGCGCCAGCAGTGAATCTTGGCCAGATACGCAGTATTTT. Protein product: CASSESWPDTQYF.